This is a list of T cell receptor beta chains from one sample in a study of T cells in tumors after PD-1 blockade. Assay: immunoSEQ multiplex PCR; the TCRdb copy retains only in-frame clones and omits some. The table includes about 7,600 clones, roughly 60% detected once. Here the sequenced sample was tumor tissue, taken after anti-PD-1 treatment. The receptors were sampled from a human donor with basal cell carcinoma. Both conserved end residues are part of each CDR3. The order of the fields is D gene, clone size, CDR3 length, V gene, J gene, CDR3 protein, CDR3 DNA. The D gene is left open where the match is weak. Clone size is given for some rows only: seen once, a few or many times, or a class if the clone is expanded.

TRBD2	few	15	TRBV5-4	TRBJ2-3	CASSLGSGGADTQYF	TGTGCCAGCAGCTTGGGGAGCGGGGGGGCAGATACGCAGTATTTT
-	-	13	TRBV6-1	TRBJ1-2	CASSERTDYGYTF	TGTGCCAGCAGTGAAAGGACAGACTATGGCTACACCTTC
TRBD2	few	15	TRBV6-6	TRBJ2-1	CASSYKLAENNEQFF	TGTGCCAGCAGTTATAAACTAGCGGAGAACAATGAGCAGTTCTTC
-	-	13	TRBV5-5	TRBJ2-5	CASSLAPEETQYF	TGTGCCAGCAGCTTGGCTCCAGAAGAGACCCAGTACTTC
-	-	15	TRBV5-1	TRBJ2-3	CASSHGQGGTDTQYF	TGCGCCAGCAGCCACGGACAAGGGGGCACAGATACGCAGTATTTT
TRBD2	few	16	TRBV27	TRBJ2-2	CASSESSGGLTGELFF	TGTGCCAGCAGTGAGTCTAGCGGGGGCCTCACCGGGGAGCTGTTTTTT
TRBD1	-	17	TRBV28	TRBJ1-2	CASSLAAAGTGFYGYTF	TGTGCCAGCAGTTTAGCGGCCGCCGGGACAGGGTTCTATGGCTACACCTTC
TRBD1	-	16	TRBV5-6	TRBJ2-2	CASSFKQGANTGELFF	TGTGCCAGCAGCTTCAAACAGGGGGCGAACACCGGGGAGCTGTTTTTT
-	-	12	TRBV7-6	TRBJ2-5	CASSRPLETQYF	TGTGCCAGCAGCCGGCCTCTTGAGACCCAGTACTTC
-	few	16	TRBV27	TRBJ2-7	CASSLSLGRGGYEQYF	TGTGCCAGCAGTTTATCGTTAGGTAGGGGGGGCTACGAGCAGTACTTC